The 6 T cell receptor beta chains presented below share a single source sample, sequenced in a study of blood T cells in healthy people across ages. Using a J-beta primer mix together with a sample-barcoded 5' primer, a second PCR was run for roughly 6 to 12 cycles. One entry per CDR3 protein, called by TCRdb with MiXCR from the 5' RACE reads. The top ten hold about 4% of the sample, which has 1,500,000 or so distinct CDR3 sequences, approximately 42% seen once. The sample taken for sequencing was blood. These receptor sequences come from a woman aged 18-29 years in good health.

The table lists this clonotype with a few counts. The chain couples TRBV10-3 to TRBJ2-7; 11 bases fit TRBD2. This CDR3 region has 15 residues. V lost 3 bases and J lost 6; bases outside the gene matches: 7. The germline CDR1 and CDR2 sequences are ENHRY and SYGVKD. CDR3 region: CAISDVVAGGLEQYF. CDR3 sequence (DNA): TGTGCCATCAGTGATGTAGTAGCGGGAGGGCTCGAGCAGTACTTC.

This rearrangement joins TRBV9 to TRBJ2-3; 7 bases are a match to TRBD2. Germline CDR1 SGDLS, CDR2 YYNGEE. The CDR3 runs to 16 residues. The V gene end was trimmed by 0 bases and the J gene end by 0 bases; junction bases not matched to a gene: 4. DNA for the CDR3: TGTGCCAGCAGCGTAGGCGTCGGGGGGAGCACAGATACGCAGTATTTT. Translated, it gives CASSVGVGGSTDTQYF.

The chain is built from TRBV19 and TRBJ2-3, with a weak D call TRBD2 (6 bases). CDR3 size: 13 residues. The V end was cut by 8 bases, the J end by 5 bases, with 14 bases between. Germline CDR1 is LNHDA and CDR2 is SQIVND (reference sequence). CDR3 residues: CASSEGSGDTQYF. The CDR3 bases are TGTGCCAGTTCGGAGGGGTCGGGAGATACGCAGTATTTT.

This clonotype was picked up one time. The chain links TRBV27 to TRBJ2-1; D is possibly TRBD2 (6 bases). The CDR3 extends over 15 amino acids. Germline assignment: CDR1 MNHEY and CDR2 SMNVEV (reference sequence). The V gene lost 3 bases and the J gene lost 6 bases, with 15 bases spanning the gap. CDR3 bases: TGTGCCAGCAGTTTTCCCGGGACTTCGTTCAATGAGCAGTTCTTC. Its protein is CASSFPGTSFNEQFF.

The chain has TRBV12-3 or TRBV12-4 and TRBJ1-6; D gene ambiguous. This CDR3 spans 16 amino acids. With 7 bases removed from V and 2 bases from J, the gap between germline ends came to 15 bases. The CDR3 spells CASKLGRSTYNSPLHF. The CDR3, as DNA: TGTGCCAGCAAACTTGGGAGATCTACCTATAATTCACCCCTCCACTTT.

This sequence joins TRBV27 and TRBJ2-5, with D possibly matching TRBD2 (5 bases). The V end was cut by 6 bases, the J end by 9 bases, with 11 bases between. The CDR3 contains 11 residues. The germline V gene has CDR1 MNHEY and CDR2 SMNVEV (reference sequence). The CDR3 reads CASSRGDAQYF. CDR3 DNA sequence: TGTGCCAGCAGCCGGGGTGACGCCCAGTACTTC.